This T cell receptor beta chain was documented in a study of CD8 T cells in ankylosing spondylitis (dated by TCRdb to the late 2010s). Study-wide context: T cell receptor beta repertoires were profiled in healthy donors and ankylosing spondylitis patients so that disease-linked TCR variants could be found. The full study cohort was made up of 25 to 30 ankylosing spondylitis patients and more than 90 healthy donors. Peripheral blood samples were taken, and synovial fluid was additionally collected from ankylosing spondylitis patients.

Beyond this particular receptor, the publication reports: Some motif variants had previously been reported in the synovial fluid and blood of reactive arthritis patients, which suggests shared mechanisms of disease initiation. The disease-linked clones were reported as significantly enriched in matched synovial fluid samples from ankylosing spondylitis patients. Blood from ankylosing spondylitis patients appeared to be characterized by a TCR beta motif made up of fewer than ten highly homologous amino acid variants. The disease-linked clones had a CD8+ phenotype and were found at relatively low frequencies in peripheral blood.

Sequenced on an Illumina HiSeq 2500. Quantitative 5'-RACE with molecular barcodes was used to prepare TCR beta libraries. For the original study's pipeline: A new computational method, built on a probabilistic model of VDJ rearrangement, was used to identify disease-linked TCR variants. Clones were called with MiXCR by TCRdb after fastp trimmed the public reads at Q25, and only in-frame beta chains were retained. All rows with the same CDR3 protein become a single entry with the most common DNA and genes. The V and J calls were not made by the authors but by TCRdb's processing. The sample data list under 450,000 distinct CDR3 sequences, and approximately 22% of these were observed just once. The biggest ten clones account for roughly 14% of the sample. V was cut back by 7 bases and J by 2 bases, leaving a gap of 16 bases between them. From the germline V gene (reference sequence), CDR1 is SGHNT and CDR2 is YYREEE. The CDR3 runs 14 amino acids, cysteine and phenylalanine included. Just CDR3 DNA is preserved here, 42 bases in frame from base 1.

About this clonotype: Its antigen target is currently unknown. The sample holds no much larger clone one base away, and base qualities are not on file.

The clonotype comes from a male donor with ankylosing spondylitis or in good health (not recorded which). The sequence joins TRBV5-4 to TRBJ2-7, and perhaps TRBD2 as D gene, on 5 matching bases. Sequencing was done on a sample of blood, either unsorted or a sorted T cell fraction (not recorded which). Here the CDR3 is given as CASSTDSSTYEQYF. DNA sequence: TGTGCCAGCTCCACGGACTCATCAACCTACGAGCAGTACTTC. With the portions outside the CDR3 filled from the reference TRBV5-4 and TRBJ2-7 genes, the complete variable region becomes ETGVTQSPTHLIKTRGQQVTLRCSSQSGHNTVSWYQQALGQGPQFIFQYYREEENGRGNFPPRFSGLQFPNYSSELNVNALELDDSALYLCASSTDSSTYEQYFGPGTRLTVT.